This paragraph reports one T cell receptor (beta chain). Barcoded TCR alpha and TCR beta cDNA libraries with UMIs came from 5'RACE using constant-segment primers. One entry per CDR3 protein, called by TCRdb with MiXCR from the 5' RACE reads. The sample has roughly 320,000 distinct CDR3 sequences, 25% to 30% seen once. Trimming took 3 bases from V and 0 from J, leaving 2 bases between them. The CDR3 extends over 11 amino acids. Germline values: CDR1 GTSNPN, CDR2 SVGIG (reference sequence). The data were obtained in a study of T-cell memory formation after mild COVID-19. The sequenced material came from PBMCs or a T cell subset sorted from them (not recorded which). The clonotype comes from an adult woman who had mild COVID-19 (a few samples of this study predate the infection). Cell type and time point are not known. The chain joins TRBV30 to TRBJ1-1; unclear D gene. The CDR3 reads CAWSVNTEAFF. The CDR3 DNA reads as TGTGCCTGGAGCGTGAACACTGAAGCTTTCTTT. Together with reference TRBV30 and TRBJ1-1, the CDR3 gives the full variable domain: SQTIHQWPATLVQPVGSPLSLECTVEGTSNPNLYWYRQAAGRGLQLLFYSVGIGQISSEVPQNLSASRPQDRQFILSSKKLLLSDSGFYLCAWSVNTEAFFGQGTRLTVV.